This TCR beta chain was captured in a study of a mutant IDH1 vaccine in newly diagnosed glioma. Study as a whole: Vaccines were begun 4-6 weeks after radiotherapy alone, or with temozolomide cycles. Earlier care involved radiotherapy, temozolomide, or both, and the majority received both.

The method was immunoSEQ multiplex PCR; TCRdb's version includes in-frame clones alone and lacks a portion of them. This sample carries roughly 50,000 clones, approximately 79% of them seen once, and the ten largest clones take approximately 2.8%. Per germline, CDR1 MNHNS and CDR2 SASEGT. The J segment lost 0 bases and the V segment lost 4 bases, leaving 8 bases of the junction unmatched. The CDR3 has 16 residues. Time point reported: week 5, during vaccination. With topical imiquimod, each dose of the vaccine consisted of 300 ug of mutant IDH1 20-mer peptide. A note on this clone: Its cognate antigen is unknown.

The chain links TRBV6-1 to TRBJ1-1; 7 bases are shared with TRBD1. The origin of this receptor is a woman between 18 and 29 years old with glioma. Some clones in this sample may be carry-over from other donors' samples. Source: PBMCs, taken from a glioma patient whose treatment included an IDH1 peptide vaccine. Here the CDR3 reads CASSGRTGTMNTEAFF. CDR3 nucleotides: TGTGCCAGCAGTGGGAGGACAGGAACAATGAACACTGAAGCTTTCTTT.